The T cell receptor beta chain described here comes from a study of blood T cells in healthy people across ages. Regarding the study as a whole: Higher diversity, along with more naive CD4+ cells, distinguished long-lived donors from aged donors. Among T cells, TCR beta diversity per million cells dropped roughly linearly as age rose.

The authors ran a second PCR of roughly 6 to 12 cycles using a sample-barcoded 5' primer and a J-beta primer mix. CDR3-containing paired-end reads numbered at least 3 million in each sample. TCRdb reprocessed the 5' RACE reads with MiXCR, giving one entry per CDR3 protein. The data contain 380,000 or so distinct CDR3 sequences, approximately 51% of them singletons. On this clonotype itself: Its target is unknown.

Each individual donor underwent a draw of approximately 9.6 milliliters of peripheral blood. The germline V gene has CDR1 MNHEY and CDR2 SMNVEV (reference sequence). The germline V and J ends were trimmed by 8 bases and 9 bases, with 20 bases remaining between them. The CDR3 runs 15 residues. V usage is TRBV27 and J usage is TRBJ1-6; D might be TRBD1 (5 bases). This TCR derives from a man in his 60s in good health. Sequencing input: blood. This CDR3 reads CASGAGLGVGSPLHF. The CDR3 DNA sequence: TGTGCCAGCGGGGCAGGGCTGGGAGTGGGTTCACCCCTCCACTTT.